One T cell receptor (beta chain) is described in this entry. This clone has only one observation. Its cognate antigen has yet to be identified. Base quality data are lacking; no much larger clone is found one base away. From its cysteine to its phenylalanine, the CDR3 spans 15 amino acids. Only the CDR3 DNA is retained, 45 bases long and in frame from the first base. V has 2 bases trimmed and J has 7 bases trimmed; junction bases matching no gene number 7. Based on the germline V gene, the CDR1 and CDR2 sequences are MGHRA and YSYEKL. The collaborating institutions used their own protocols to collect whole blood in K2EDTA tubes. Collaborator samples were shipped for TCRbeta analysis as frozen whole blood, isolated PBMCs, or DNA extracted from either sample type. The immunoSEQ Assay, a bias-controlled multiplex PCR, was used to amplify TCRbeta CDR3 regions from genomic DNA. Per the original workflow: The number of nucleated cells in each sample was estimated from the amplification of reference gene primers within the assay. To quantify the absolute abundance of each unique TCRbeta CDR3 rearrangement, sequence reads were collapsed and filtered. For each sample, productive Simpson clonality was calculated as the square root of Simpson's diversity index across productive rearrangements. The source is immuneACCESS, and TCRdb retained only in-frame sequences with V and J called. Part of the clones is not carried over; for the studies checked, unresolved V genes explain less than half of this, and the remainder is unexplained. That table is the source of V, J and clone size, and D and trimming were worked out from the DNA. For this sample there are roughly 280,000 clones; 86% appear just once. The ten largest clonotypes hold approximately 2% of the sample.

This sample is part of a study of blood T cell repertoires in COVID-19 (dated by TCRdb to 2018 to 2021). For context, the study as a whole: Samples covering the acute and convalescent phases of COVID-19 were provided by collaborators in the United States, Italy and Spain. The material from the prospective study consisted of cDNA or gDNA derived from T cells, B-cell-depleted T cells, or PBMCs. Deeply sampled blood TCRbeta repertoires from subjects exposed to, actively infected with, or recovered from COVID-19 were included in the dataset. The repertoires were released in a freely available public database intended as a resource for research on the immune response to SARS-CoV-2. The samples were drawn from two sources: the first 160 participants of the ongoing ImmuneRACE study, and 1,000 to 1,500 subjects contributed by 6 global collaborators. A de-identified subject ID, COVID-19 status, age in years and sex were almost always included in the sample metadata. Where HLA class I and class II types were available, the types were taken from metadata supplied by the sample provider, not from assay-based typing.

General study outcomes and caveats: How much clinical and demographic metadata was included differed by source and by participant, and the metadata was provided uncurated.

The rearranged segments are TRBV4-1 and TRBJ1-4; 7 central nucleotides agree with TRBD1. The origin of this receptor is a man in his thirties or forties with active or convalescent COVID-19. What was sequenced was peripheral blood. The CDR3 amino acid sequence is: CASSQRGQVFEKLFF. The DNA is TGCGCCAGCAGCCAAAGGGGGCAGGTTTTTGAAAAACTGTTTTTT.